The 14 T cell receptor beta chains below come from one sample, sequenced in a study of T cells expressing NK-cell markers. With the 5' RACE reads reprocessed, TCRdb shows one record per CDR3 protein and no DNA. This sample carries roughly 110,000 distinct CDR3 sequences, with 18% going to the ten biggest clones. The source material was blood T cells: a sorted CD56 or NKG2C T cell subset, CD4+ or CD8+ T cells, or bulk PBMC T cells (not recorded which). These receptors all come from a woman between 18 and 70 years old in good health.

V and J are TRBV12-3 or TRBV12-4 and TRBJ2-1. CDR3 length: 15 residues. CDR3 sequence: CASSLAYGLYNEQFF.

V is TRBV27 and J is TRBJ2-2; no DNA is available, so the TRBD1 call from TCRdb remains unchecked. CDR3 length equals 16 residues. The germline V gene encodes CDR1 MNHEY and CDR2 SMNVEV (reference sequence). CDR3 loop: CASSSSTGATLGELFF.

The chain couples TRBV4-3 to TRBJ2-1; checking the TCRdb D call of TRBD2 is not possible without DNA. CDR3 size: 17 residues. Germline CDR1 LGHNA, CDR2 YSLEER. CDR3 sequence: CASSQWLAGGPGNEQFF.

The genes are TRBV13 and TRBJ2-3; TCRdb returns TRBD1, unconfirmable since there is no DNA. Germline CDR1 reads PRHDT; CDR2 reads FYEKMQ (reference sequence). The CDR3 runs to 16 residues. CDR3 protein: CASSTGGAGSTDTQYF.

This chain's CDR3 is CSAVTWGELNYGYTF. V and J are TRBV20-1 and TRBJ1-2. The CDR3 extends over 15 amino acids. The germline gives CDR1 DFQATT, CDR2 SNEGSKA (reference sequence).

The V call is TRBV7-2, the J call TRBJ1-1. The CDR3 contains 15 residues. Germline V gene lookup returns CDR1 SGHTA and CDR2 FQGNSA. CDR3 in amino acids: CASRSSGYLNTEAFF.

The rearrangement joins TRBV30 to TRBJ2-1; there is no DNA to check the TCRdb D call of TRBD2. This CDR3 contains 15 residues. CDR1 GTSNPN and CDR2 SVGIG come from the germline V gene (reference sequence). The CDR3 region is CAWSMSGGTHNEQFF.

The CDR3 sequence: CASSPQGLENTGELFF. The gene calls are TRBV6-1 and TRBJ2-2; no DNA is available, so the TRBD1 call from TCRdb remains unchecked. This CDR3 spans 16 amino acids. Germline V CDR1 and CDR2: MNHNS, SASEGT.

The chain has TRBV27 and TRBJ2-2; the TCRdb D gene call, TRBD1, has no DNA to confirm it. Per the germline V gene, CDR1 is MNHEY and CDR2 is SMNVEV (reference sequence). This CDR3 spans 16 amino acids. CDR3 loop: CASSPPTGWNTGELFF.

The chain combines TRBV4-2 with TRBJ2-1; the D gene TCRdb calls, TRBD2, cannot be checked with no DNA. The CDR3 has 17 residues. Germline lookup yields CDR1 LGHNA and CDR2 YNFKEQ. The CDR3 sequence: CASSQESSGGPYNEQFF.

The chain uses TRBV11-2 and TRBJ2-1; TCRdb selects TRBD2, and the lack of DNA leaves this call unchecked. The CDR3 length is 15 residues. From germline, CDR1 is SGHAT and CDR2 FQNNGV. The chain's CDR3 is CASSLVRVFYNEQFF.

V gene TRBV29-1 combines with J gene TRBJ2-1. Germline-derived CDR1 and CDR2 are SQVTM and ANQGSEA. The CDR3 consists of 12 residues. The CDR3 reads CIVGDPDNEQFF.

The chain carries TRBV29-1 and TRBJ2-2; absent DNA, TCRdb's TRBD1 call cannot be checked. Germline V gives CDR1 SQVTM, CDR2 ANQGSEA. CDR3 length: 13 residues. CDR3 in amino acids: CSARDSNTGELFF.

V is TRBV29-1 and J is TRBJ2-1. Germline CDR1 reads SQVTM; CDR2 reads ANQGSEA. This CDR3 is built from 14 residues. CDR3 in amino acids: CSVGSGVAYNEQFF.